This is a list of T cell receptor beta chains from one sample in a study of cytomegalovirus exposure and HLA in healthy donors. The assay was immunoSEQ multiplex PCR, and TCRdb's table has in-frame clones only and misses some. The table has around 190,000 clones, more than 75% seen once. The material sequenced was PBMCs. The receptors stem from a woman aged 18-29 years in good health and CMV-seronegative. Both conserved end residues are part of each CDR3. A D gene is named only where the DNA matches it firmly. The size entry is marked missing in some rows and otherwise reads once, few, many or a size class.

CDR3aa: CASSGSLSYEQYF; CDR3nt: TGTGCCTCTAGCGGGAGTCTTTCCTACGAGCAGTACTTC; d_gene: TRBD2; v_gene: TRBV28; j_gene: TRBJ2-7; abundance: once
CDR3aa: CASSESGRMNTEAFF; CDR3nt: TGTGCCAGCAGCGAGTCAGGGAGGATGAACACTGAAGCTTTCTTT; d_gene: NA; v_gene: TRBV9; j_gene: TRBJ1-1; abundance: once
CDR3aa: CASSPSGRAAGELFF; CDR3nt: TGTGCCAGCAGCCCTAGCGGGAGGGCAGCTGGGGAGCTGTTTTTT; d_gene: TRBD2; v_gene: TRBV11-2; j_gene: TRBJ2-2; abundance: NA
CDR3aa: CASTQGARNQPQHF; CDR3nt: TGTGCCAGTACCCAGGGGGCCCGGAATCAGCCCCAGCATTTT; d_gene: TRBD1; v_gene: TRBV19; j_gene: TRBJ1-5; abundance: once
CDR3aa: CASSKEGGHYGYTF; CDR3nt: TGTGCCAGCAGCAAAGAAGGGGGCCATTATGGCTACACCTTC; d_gene: TRBD1; v_gene: TRBV2; j_gene: TRBJ1-2; abundance: once
CDR3aa: CAAGTSGSLEQFF; CDR3nt: TGTGCCGCAGGGACTAGCGGGAGTCTTGAGCAGTTCTTC; d_gene: TRBD2; v_gene: TRBV6-5; j_gene: TRBJ2-1; abundance: once
CDR3aa: CASTRTGYGDTDTQYF; CDR3nt: TGTGCCAGTACCAGGACAGGGTACGGGGACACAGATACGCAGTATTTT; d_gene: TRBD1; v_gene: TRBV19; j_gene: TRBJ2-3; abundance: NA
CDR3aa: CASSRTPTYEQYF; CDR3nt: TGTGCCAGCAGTCGGACTCCCACCTACGAGCAGTACTTC; d_gene: NA; v_gene: TRBV28; j_gene: TRBJ2-7; abundance: NA
CDR3aa: CASSYTGGPYNEQFF; CDR3nt: TGTGCCAGCAGCTACACAGGGGGTCCCTACAATGAGCAGTTCTTC; d_gene: TRBD1; v_gene: TRBV13; j_gene: TRBJ2-1; abundance: NA
CDR3aa: CASSRTGEEQYF; CDR3nt: TGCGCCAGCAGCCGGACCGGGGAGGAGCAGTACTTC; d_gene: NA; v_gene: TRBV5-1; j_gene: TRBJ2-7; abundance: NA
CDR3aa: CASSIGGSSYEQYF; CDR3nt: TGTGCCAGTAGTATAGGTGGGAGCTCCTACGAGCAGTACTTC; d_gene: NA; v_gene: TRBV19; j_gene: TRBJ2-7; abundance: NA
CDR3aa: CAWRRQGDTEAFF; CDR3nt: TGTGCCTGGAGGAGGCAGGGGGACACTGAAGCTTTCTTT; d_gene: TRBD1; v_gene: TRBV30; j_gene: TRBJ1-1; abundance: NA
CDR3aa: CASRPPGQGSEQYF; CDR3nt: TGTGCCAGCAGGCCTCCGGGACAGGGGAGCGAGCAGTACTTC; d_gene: TRBD1; v_gene: TRBV6-5; j_gene: TRBJ2-7; abundance: NA
CDR3aa: CASSRTSGTYEQYF; CDR3nt: TGCGCCAGCAGTCGGACTAGCGGGACTTACGAGCAGTACTTC; d_gene: TRBD2; v_gene: TRBV10-1; j_gene: TRBJ2-7; abundance: NA
CDR3aa: CASRRSSGVQETQYF; CDR3nt: TGTGCCAGTAGGCGGAGTAGCGGGGTACAAGAGACCCAGTACTTC; d_gene: TRBD2; v_gene: TRBV19; j_gene: TRBJ2-5; abundance: NA
CDR3aa: CASSSAGGAAAFF; CDR3nt: TGTGCCAGCAGCTCCGCAGGGGGCGCAGCGGCTTTCTTT; d_gene: TRBD1; v_gene: TRBV7-9; j_gene: TRBJ1-1; abundance: NA
CDR3aa: CASSLLGLVRGTDTQYF; CDR3nt: TGTGCCAGCAGCTTGCTAGGGCTGGTGAGGGGCACAGATACGCAGTATTTT; d_gene: NA; v_gene: TRBV5-6; j_gene: TRBJ2-3; abundance: NA
CDR3aa: CASSSDVTGSSYNEQFF; CDR3nt: TGCGCCAGCAGCTCGGACGTTACGGGGTCCTCCTACAATGAGCAGTTCTTC; d_gene: NA; v_gene: TRBV5-1; j_gene: TRBJ2-1; abundance: NA
CDR3aa: CASSLGLTYEQYF; CDR3nt: TGTGCCAGCAGCTTAGGACTTACCTACGAGCAGTACTTC; d_gene: NA; v_gene: TRBV11-2; j_gene: TRBJ2-7; abundance: NA
CDR3aa: CASSQGTAQHF; CDR3nt: TGTGCCAGTAGTCAGGGGACAGCCCAGCATTTT; d_gene: TRBD1; v_gene: TRBV19; j_gene: TRBJ1-5; abundance: few
CDR3aa: CASSFTSGKNTEAFF; CDR3nt: TGTGCCAGCAGCTTTACTAGCGGGAAGAACACTGAAGCTTTCTTT; d_gene: NA; v_gene: TRBV11-2; j_gene: TRBJ1-1; abundance: NA
CDR3aa: CASSTRQGAAGELFF; CDR3nt: TGCGCCAGCAGCACCCGACAGGGGGCGGCCGGGGAGCTGTTTTTT; d_gene: TRBD1; v_gene: TRBV4-1; j_gene: TRBJ2-2; abundance: NA
CDR3aa: CASSQELAGDFSPYEQYF; CDR3nt: TGCGCCAGCAGCCAAGAGCTAGCGGGAGATTTTAGCCCCTACGAGCAGTACTTC; d_gene: TRBD2; v_gene: TRBV4-1; j_gene: TRBJ2-7; abundance: NA
CDR3aa: CASSSGTATDTQYF; CDR3nt: TGTGCCAGCAGCTCCGGGACAGCCACAGATACGCAGTATTTT; d_gene: TRBD1; v_gene: TRBV7-6; j_gene: TRBJ2-3; abundance: NA
CDR3aa: CASRATGGNNEQFF; CDR3nt: TGTGCCAGCAGGGCGACAGGGGGGAACAATGAGCAGTTCTTC; d_gene: TRBD1; v_gene: TRBV27; j_gene: TRBJ2-1; abundance: NA
CDR3aa: CASSPDRVAGELFF; CDR3nt: TGTGCCAGCAGCCCGGACAGGGTCGCCGGGGAGCTGTTTTTT; d_gene: TRBD1; v_gene: TRBV11-2; j_gene: TRBJ2-2; abundance: NA
CDR3aa: CASSDPRTANTEAFF; CDR3nt: TGTGCCAGCAGTGACCCCCGGACAGCGAACACTGAAGCTTTCTTT; d_gene: NA; v_gene: TRBV25-1; j_gene: TRBJ1-1; abundance: few
CDR3aa: CASSLRLAGGPNNEQFF; CDR3nt: TGTGCCAGCAGCCTCCGACTAGCGGGAGGGCCTAACAATGAGCAGTTCTTC; d_gene: TRBD2; v_gene: TRBV7-8; j_gene: TRBJ2-1; abundance: NA
CDR3aa: CASSIKKSGYNEQFF; CDR3nt: TGTGCCAGTAGTATAAAGAAGTCCGGTTACAATGAGCAGTTCTTC; d_gene: NA; v_gene: TRBV19; j_gene: TRBJ2-1; abundance: NA
CDR3aa: CASSIATGTNYGYTF; CDR3nt: TGTGCCAGTAGTATAGCCACAGGGACTAACTATGGCTACACCTTC; d_gene: NA; v_gene: TRBV19; j_gene: TRBJ1-2; abundance: NA
CDR3aa: CASSPAAATGVGRAQYF; CDR3nt: TGTGCCAGCTCACCAGCAGCGGCGACGGGGGTAGGGAGGGCGCAGTATTTT; d_gene: TRBD2; v_gene: TRBV18; j_gene: TRBJ2-3; abundance: once
CDR3aa: CASSPGTGGNQPQHF; CDR3nt: TGTGCCAGCAGTCCCGGGACAGGGGGCAATCAGCCCCAGCATTTT; d_gene: TRBD1; v_gene: TRBV6-5; j_gene: TRBJ1-5; abundance: NA
CDR3aa: CASSPDGRTNYGYTF; CDR3nt: TGCGCCAGCAGCCCGGATGGGAGAACTAACTATGGCTACACCTTC; d_gene: NA; v_gene: TRBV5-1; j_gene: TRBJ1-2; abundance: NA
CDR3aa: CSVRAGTAYQETQYF; CDR3nt: TGCAGCGTTAGAGCGGGGACCGCGTACCAAGAGACCCAGTACTTC; d_gene: TRBD2; v_gene: TRBV29-1; j_gene: TRBJ2-5; abundance: NA
CDR3aa: CASGRGNNEQFF; CDR3nt: TGTGCCAGCGGGCGGGGTAACAATGAGCAGTTCTTC; d_gene: NA; v_gene: TRBV27; j_gene: TRBJ2-1; abundance: once
CDR3aa: CAIRTGTHEQYF; CDR3nt: TGTGCCATCAGGACAGGGACCCACGAGCAGTACTTC; d_gene: TRBD1; v_gene: TRBV10-3; j_gene: TRBJ2-7; abundance: few
CDR3aa: CASSGPVAGRVFVGNEKLFF; CDR3nt: TGTGCCAGCAGTGGACCTGTCGCAGGGAGGGTCTTTGTCGGTAATGAAAAACTGTTTTTT; d_gene: NA; v_gene: TRBV6-1; j_gene: TRBJ1-4; abundance: few
CDR3aa: CAWSVGGAGSRTQYF; CDR3nt: TGTGCCTGGAGTGTAGGAGGGGCCGGCTCTCGTACGCAGTATTTT; d_gene: NA; v_gene: TRBV30; j_gene: TRBJ2-3; abundance: NA
CDR3aa: CASSNQFGGGGYTF; CDR3nt: TGTGCCAGCAGCAATCAATTTGGTGGTGGCGGCTACACCTTC; d_gene: NA; v_gene: TRBV11-1; j_gene: TRBJ1-2; abundance: NA
CDR3aa: CASSYHIKLGVTEAFF; CDR3nt: TGTGCCAGCAGTTACCATATAAAACTTGGTGTTACTGAAGCTTTCTTT; d_gene: NA; v_gene: TRBV6-6; j_gene: TRBJ1-1; abundance: NA
CDR3aa: CASSPGGAEKLFF; CDR3nt: TGCGCCAGCAGCCCTGGGGGGGCTGAAAAACTGTTTTTT; d_gene: NA; v_gene: TRBV5-1; j_gene: TRBJ1-4; abundance: NA
CDR3aa: CATMGGSVITDTQYF; CDR3nt: TGTGCCACCATGGGAGGGAGCGTGATCACAGATACGCAGTATTTT; d_gene: TRBD2; v_gene: TRBV19; j_gene: TRBJ2-3; abundance: NA
CDR3aa: CAWSDQGAGGYTF; CDR3nt: TGTGCCTGGAGTGATCAGGGGGCCGGCGGCTACACCTTC; d_gene: TRBD1; v_gene: TRBV30; j_gene: TRBJ1-2; abundance: NA
CDR3aa: CASSRDRVRNEQFF; CDR3nt: TGCGCCAGCAGCCGGGACAGGGTCCGCAATGAGCAGTTCTTC; d_gene: TRBD1; v_gene: TRBV4-1; j_gene: TRBJ2-1; abundance: NA
CDR3aa: CASTREMNTEAFF; CDR3nt: TGTGCCAGTACGCGGGAAATGAACACTGAAGCTTTCTTT; d_gene: NA; v_gene: TRBV18; j_gene: TRBJ1-1; abundance: once
CDR3aa: CSVDLTTMWGYTF; CDR3nt: TGCAGCGTTGATTTAACAACCATGTGGGGCTACACCTTC; d_gene: NA; v_gene: TRBV29-1; j_gene: TRBJ1-2; abundance: NA
CDR3aa: CASRPDSSYEQYF; CDR3nt: TGTGCCAGCAGACCGGACAGCTCCTACGAGCAGTACTTC; d_gene: NA; v_gene: TRBV7-8; j_gene: TRBJ2-7; abundance: NA
CDR3aa: CASKLFPTIIDSPLHF; CDR3nt: TGTGCCAGCAAGTTATTCCCCACGATAATAGATTCACCCCTCCACTTT; d_gene: NA; v_gene: TRBV2; j_gene: TRBJ1-6; abundance: NA
CDR3aa: CASSSFLTNEKLFF; CDR3nt: TGTGCCAGCAGTTCCTTCTTAACTAATGAAAAACTGTTTTTT; d_gene: NA; v_gene: TRBV27; j_gene: TRBJ1-4; abundance: NA
CDR3aa: CASSLRTGSTGELFF; CDR3nt: TGTGCCAGCAGCTTAAGGACAGGGTCCACCGGGGAGCTGTTTTTT; d_gene: TRBD1; v_gene: TRBV7-9; j_gene: TRBJ2-2; abundance: NA
CDR3aa: CASRTEGVAGELFF; CDR3nt: TGTGCCAGCCGCACAGAGGGAGTGGCCGGGGAGCTGTTTTTT; d_gene: NA; v_gene: TRBV7-3; j_gene: TRBJ2-2; abundance: NA
CDR3aa: CASSLRSSGNTIYF; CDR3nt: TGTGCCAGCAGCTTGAGGAGCTCTGGAAACACCATATATTTT; d_gene: NA; v_gene: TRBV5-4; j_gene: TRBJ1-3; abundance: NA
CDR3aa: CASSEDRDSSGYTF; CDR3nt: TGTGCCAGCAGTGAAGACCGGGACAGTAGTGGCTACACCTTC; d_gene: TRBD1; v_gene: TRBV2; j_gene: TRBJ1-2; abundance: NA
CDR3aa: CASTRGGAGYGYTF; CDR3nt: TGTGCCAGCACACGAGGGGGCGCGGGCTATGGCTACACCTTC; d_gene: TRBD1; v_gene: TRBV2; j_gene: TRBJ1-2; abundance: few
CDR3aa: CATSRDRDLGQGDGYTF; CDR3nt: TGTGCCACCAGCAGAGATCGGGACCTCGGACAGGGCGATGGCTACACCTTC; d_gene: TRBD1; v_gene: TRBV15; j_gene: TRBJ1-2; abundance: NA
CDR3aa: CASSLGPLAGGSYDQYF; CDR3nt: TGTGCCAGCAGCTTAGGCCCCCTAGCGGGGGGTTCCTACGATCAGTACTTC; d_gene: TRBD2; v_gene: TRBV7-3; j_gene: TRBJ2-7; abundance: NA
CDR3aa: CASSRSGGGIRSSNSPLHF; CDR3nt: TGTGCCAGTAGTAGATCAGGAGGTGGCATACGATCTTCTAATTCACCCCTCCACTTT; d_gene: NA; v_gene: TRBV19; j_gene: TRBJ1-6; abundance: NA